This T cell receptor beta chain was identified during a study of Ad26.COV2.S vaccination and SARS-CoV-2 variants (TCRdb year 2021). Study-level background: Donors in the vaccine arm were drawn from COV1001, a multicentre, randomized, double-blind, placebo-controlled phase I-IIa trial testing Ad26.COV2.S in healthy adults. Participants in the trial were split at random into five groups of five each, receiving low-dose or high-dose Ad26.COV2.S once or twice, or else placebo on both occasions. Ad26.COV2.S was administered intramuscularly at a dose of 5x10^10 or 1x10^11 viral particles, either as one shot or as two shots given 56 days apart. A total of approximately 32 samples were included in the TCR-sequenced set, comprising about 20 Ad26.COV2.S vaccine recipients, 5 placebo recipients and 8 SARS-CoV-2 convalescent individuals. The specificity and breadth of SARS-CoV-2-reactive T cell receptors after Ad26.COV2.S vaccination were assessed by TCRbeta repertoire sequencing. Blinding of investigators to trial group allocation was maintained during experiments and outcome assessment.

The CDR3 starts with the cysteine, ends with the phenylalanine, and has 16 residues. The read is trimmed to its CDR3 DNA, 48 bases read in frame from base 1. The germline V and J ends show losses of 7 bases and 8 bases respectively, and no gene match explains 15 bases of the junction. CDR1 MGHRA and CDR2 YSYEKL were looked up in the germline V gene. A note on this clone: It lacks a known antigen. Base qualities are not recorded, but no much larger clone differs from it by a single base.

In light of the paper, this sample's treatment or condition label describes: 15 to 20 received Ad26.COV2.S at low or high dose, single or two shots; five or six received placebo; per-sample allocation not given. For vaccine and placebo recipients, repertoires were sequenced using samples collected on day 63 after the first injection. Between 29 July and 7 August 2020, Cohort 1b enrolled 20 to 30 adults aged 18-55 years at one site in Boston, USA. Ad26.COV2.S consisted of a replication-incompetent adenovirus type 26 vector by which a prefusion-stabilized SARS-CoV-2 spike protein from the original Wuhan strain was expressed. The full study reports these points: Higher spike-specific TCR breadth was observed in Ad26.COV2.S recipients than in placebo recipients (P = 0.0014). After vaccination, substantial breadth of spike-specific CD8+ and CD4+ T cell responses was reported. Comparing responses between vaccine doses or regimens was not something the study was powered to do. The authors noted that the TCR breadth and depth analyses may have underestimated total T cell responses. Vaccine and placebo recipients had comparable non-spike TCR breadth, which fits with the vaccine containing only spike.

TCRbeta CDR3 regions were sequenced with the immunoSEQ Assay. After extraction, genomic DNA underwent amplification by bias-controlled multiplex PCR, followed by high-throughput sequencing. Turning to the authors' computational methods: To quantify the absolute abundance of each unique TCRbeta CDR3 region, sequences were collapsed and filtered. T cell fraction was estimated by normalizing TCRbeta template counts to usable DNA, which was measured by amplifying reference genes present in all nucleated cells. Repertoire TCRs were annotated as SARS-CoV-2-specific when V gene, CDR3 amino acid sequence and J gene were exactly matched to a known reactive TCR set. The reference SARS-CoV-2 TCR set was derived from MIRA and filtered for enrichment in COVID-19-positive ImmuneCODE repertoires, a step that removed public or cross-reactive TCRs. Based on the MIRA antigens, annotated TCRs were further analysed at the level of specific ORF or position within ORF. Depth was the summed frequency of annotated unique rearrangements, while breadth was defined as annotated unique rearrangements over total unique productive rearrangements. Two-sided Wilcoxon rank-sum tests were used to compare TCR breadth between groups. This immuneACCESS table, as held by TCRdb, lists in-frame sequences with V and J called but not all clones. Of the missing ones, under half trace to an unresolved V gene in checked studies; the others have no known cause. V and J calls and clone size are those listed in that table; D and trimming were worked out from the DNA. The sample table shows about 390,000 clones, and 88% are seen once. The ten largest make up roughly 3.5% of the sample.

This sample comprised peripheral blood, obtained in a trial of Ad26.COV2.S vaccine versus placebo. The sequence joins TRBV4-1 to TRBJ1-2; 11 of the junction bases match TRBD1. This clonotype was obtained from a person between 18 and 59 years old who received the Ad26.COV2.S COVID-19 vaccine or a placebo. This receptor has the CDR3 CASMPGPDRGLVGYTF. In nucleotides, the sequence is TGCGCCAGCATGCCCGGGCCGGACAGGGGGCTTGTAGGCTACACCTTC.